The next 22 T cell receptor beta chains were all read from a single sample in a study of blood T cell repertoires in COVID-19. The assay was immunoSEQ multiplex PCR, and TCRdb's table has in-frame clones only and misses some. The table shows around 220,000 clones, with about four fifths occurring only once. What was sequenced was peripheral blood. These receptors were collected from a woman at least 80 years old with COVID-19, enrolled during active disease.

In this sample, this clone turned up once. The chain joins TRBV5-1 to TRBJ2-7, with 11 bases identical to TRBD2. V trimming: 2 bases; J trimming: 2 bases; junction bases outside the gene matches: 3. The CDR3 sequence is 15 residues long. Germline values: CDR1 SGHRS, CDR2 YFSETQ. The CDR3, as DNA: TGCGCCAGCAGCTTAGGGACTAGCGGCCCCTACGAGCAGTACTTC. Translating gives CASSLGTSGPYEQYF.

The chain has TRBV18 and TRBJ1-6, with 7 bases identical to TRBD1. CDR3 size: 12 residues. V was pared by 8 bases and J by 6 bases, with 1 base of the junction left unmatched. Per germline, CDR1 KGHSH and CDR2 LQKENI. The CDR3 bases are TGTGCCAGCGGGACAGCTAATTCACCCCTCCACTTT. Its protein is CASGTANSPLHF.

The chain links TRBV5-1 to TRBJ2-7; TRBD1 matches at 8 bases. Looked up from germline, CDR1 is SGHRS and CDR2 is YFSETQ. The CDR3 consists of 13 residues. The V segment lost 6 bases and the J segment 3 bases; nucleotides outside the gene matches: 5. The CDR3 reads CASTLGQGYEQYF. CDR3 DNA: TGCGCCAGCACCTTAGGACAGGGCTACGAGCAGTACTTC.

The chain links TRBV6-2 or TRBV6-3 to TRBJ2-5; D is unclear. Trimming took 2 bases from V and 6 from J, leaving 25 bases between them. CDR3 length equals 18 residues. In germline, CDR1 is MNHEY, CDR2 SVGEGT. The CDR3 loop reads CASSYAFSMPLSRKTQYF. The CDR3 DNA sequence: TGTGCCAGCAGTTACGCGTTTTCCATGCCCCTATCGAGGAAGACCCAGTACTTC.

The chain links TRBV5-1 to TRBJ1-1, with 12 bases aligning to TRBD1. Germline V gene data show CDR1 as SGHRS and CDR2 as YFSETQ. Trimming cost V 4 bases and J 4 bases; bases outside gene matches: 8. This CDR3 has 16 amino acids. The CDR3 nucleotides read TGCGCCAGCAGCCCCGGGACAGGGGGCGCCTTCACTGAAGCTTTCTTT. As protein: CASSPGTGGAFTEAFF.

The CDR3 sequence is CASSLGGGNTIYF. In nucleotides, the CDR3 is TGCGCCAGCAGCTTGGGGGGCGGAAACACCATATATTTT. The rearrangement joins TRBV5-1 to TRBJ1-3; D might be TRBD1 (5 bases). CDR1 and CDR2 from the germline V gene are SGHRS and YFSETQ. V dropped 0 bases and J dropped 4 bases, with 5 bases sitting between them. The CDR3 covers 13 residues. The variable domain in full, with the rest retrieved from reference TRBV5-1 and TRBJ1-3, is KAGVTQTPRYLIKTRGQQVTLSCSPISGHRSVSWYQQTPGQGLQFLFEYFSETQRNKGNFPGRFSGRQFSNSRSEMNVSTLELGDSALYLCASSLGGGNTIYFGEGSWLTVV.

This clone has only a few counts. The chain uses TRBV15 and TRBJ1-2; D is perhaps TRBD1 (6 bases). The CDR3 totals 16 residues. Germline values: CDR1 LNHNV, CDR2 YYDKDF (reference sequence). V lost 3 bases and J lost 2, with 16 bases in between. The CDR3 nucleotides read TGTGCCACCAGCAGTCGTCCAGGGGCGGGCAACTATGGCTACACCTTC. It translates to CATSSRPGAGNYGYTF.

The rearrangement links TRBV5-1 to TRBJ1-6, with D hard to call. CDR1 SGHRS and CDR2 YFSETQ come from the germline V gene. The CDR3 is 15 residues long. Deletions cut 0 bases from V and 5 bases from J, with 9 bases between. This CDR3 is CASSLDSRNNSPLHF. CDR3 coding DNA: TGCGCCAGCAGCTTGGACAGCAGGAATAATTCACCCCTCCACTTT.

The chain carries TRBV19 and TRBJ2-3; 13 nucleotides agree with TRBD2. The CDR3 runs 18 residues. Germline CDR1 and CDR2: LNHDA and SQIVND (reference sequence). V lost 4 bases and J lost 3; bases outside the gene matches: 10. DNA for the CDR3: TGTGCCAGTAGTACCCAGACTAGCGGGGGGATGGGGACAGATACGCAGTATTTT. Its protein is CASSTQTSGGMGTDTQYF.

This chain joins TRBV9 and TRBJ2-7; D might be TRBD2 (6 bases). This CDR3 is 16 amino acids long. From germline, CDR1 is SGDLS and CDR2 YYNGEE. V lost 4 bases, J lost 2 bases, and 19 bases lay in between. The CDR3 DNA reads TGTGCCAGCAGCTCCCCAGGAGGGGCAGGGACCTACGAGCAGTACTTC. Translating gives CASSSPGGAGTYEQYF.

The J gene is TRBJ1-1, the V gene TRBV5-1; D unclear. CDR1 is SGHRS and CDR2 is YFSETQ in the germline V gene. CDR3 length: 16 residues. Trimming left V 4 bases short and J 1 base short, with 17 bases between. Here the CDR3 reads CASSPTSPAPNTEAFF. The CDR3 nucleotides are TGCGCCAGCAGCCCTACCTCACCCGCGCCGAACACTGAAGCTTTCTTT.

The CDR3 loop is CASSKTSGYNEQFF. The DNA for the CDR3 is TGTGCCAGCTCAAAGACTAGCGGGTACAATGAGCAGTTCTTC. The chain carries TRBV18 and TRBJ2-1; 10 bases align to TRBD2. The V gene's germline CDR1 is KGHSH and CDR2 LQKENI. V gave up 5 bases and J gave up 4 bases; unmatched junction bases: 2. This CDR3 is 14 amino acids long.

DNA of the CDR3: TGCGCCAGCAGCTTAGGCGGGGGGCGAGGGGAGACCCAGTACTTC. Protein product: CASSLGGGRGETQYF. This rearrangement joins TRBV5-1 to TRBJ2-5, with TRBD2 matching over 8 bases. CDR3 length: 15 residues. After removal of 2 bases from V and 5 bases from J, the junction contained 8 bases not matched to a gene. Germline values: CDR1 SGHRS, CDR2 YFSETQ.

CDR3 DNA sequence: TGCAGCGTTGGTCCGGTGAACACTGAAGCTTTCTTT. The encoded protein is CSVGPVNTEAFF. The chain is built from TRBV29-1 and TRBJ1-1; D gene unclear. The V gene lost 4 bases and the J gene lost 0 bases, with 6 bases spanning the gap. CDR1 and CDR2 from the germline V gene are SQVTM and ANQGSEA. The CDR3 loop spans 12 amino acids.

V gene TRBV6-1 combines with J gene TRBJ1-1; TRBD1 matches 9 bases. The V and J ends lost 2 bases and 5 bases, in that order; junction bases with no gene match: 6. Germline loops: CDR1 MNHNS, CDR2 SASEGT. The CDR3 runs 15 residues. The CDR3 here is CASSEWGQGGTEAFF. DNA for the CDR3: TGTGCCAGCAGTGAATGGGGACAGGGAGGGACTGAAGCTTTCTTT.

The chain combines TRBV2 with TRBJ1-4, with 7 bases lining up with TRBD1. The V and J ends lost 7 bases and 6 bases, in that order; junction bases with no gene match: 20. CDR1 and CDR2 from the germline V gene are SNHLY and FYNNEI. CDR3 length: 18 amino acids. Here the CDR3 DNA reads TGTGCCAGCAAACTAGGGGGCCTAGGGGGACGGAGGGATGAAAAACTGTTTTTT. It codes for CASKLGGLGGRRDEKLFF. The whole variable domain, remainder taken from reference TRBV2 and TRBJ1-4, is EPEVTQTPSHQVTQMGQEVILRCVPISNHLYFYWYRQILGQKVEFLVSFYNNEISEKSEIFDDQFSVERPDGSNFTLKIRSTKLEDSAMYFCASKLGGLGGRRDEKLFFGSGTQLSVL.

V gene TRBV11-1 combines with J gene TRBJ1-1, with 7 bases lining up with TRBD1. The CDR3 extends over 15 amino acids. Trimming at V came to 5 bases and at J to 0 bases, leaving 6 bases not matched to a gene. Germline assignment: CDR1 SGHAT and CDR2 FQDESV (reference sequence). This CDR3 reads CASSVDRSMNTEAFF. The CDR3 region has the DNA TGTGCCAGCAGCGTGGACAGGTCCATGAACACTGAAGCTTTCTTT.

The chain links TRBV19 to TRBJ2-7, with TRBD2 identical over 8 bases. Germline values: CDR1 LNHDA, CDR2 SQIVND (reference sequence). The CDR3 consists of 15 residues. V shed 1 base and J 3 bases; nucleotides not matched to a gene: 5. This CDR3 reads CASSIGGGRNYEQYF. The CDR3 bases are TGTGCCAGTAGTATAGGCGGGGGGCGAAACTACGAGCAGTACTTC.

The chain uses TRBV6-1 and TRBJ2-6; TRBD2 agrees at 9 bases. The J segment lost 2 bases and the V segment lost 4 bases, leaving 6 bases of the junction unmatched. This CDR3 has 17 amino acids. In germline, CDR1 is MNHNS, CDR2 SASEGT. In nucleotides, the CDR3 is TGTGCCAGCAGTGGAGGACTAGCGACTACTGGGGCCAACGTCCTGACTTTC. Amino acids: CASSGGLATTGANVLTF.

The CDR3 sequence is CASSLALTSGGGDTQYF. As DNA, the CDR3 is TGTGCCAGCAGCTTAGCGCTTACTAGCGGGGGGGGTGATACGCAGTATTTT. This chain links TRBV7-8 with TRBJ2-3; 13 bases match TRBD2. Germline V gene data show CDR1 as SGHVS and CDR2 as FQNEAQ. The CDR3 length is 17 residues. J was trimmed by 6 bases and V by 0 bases; bases with no gene match: 6.

The chain recombines TRBV7-9 with TRBJ2-7; 7 bases agree with TRBD2. CDR3 length: 12 residues. The V gene end was trimmed by 3 bases and the J gene end by 9 bases; junction bases not matched to a gene: 5. Looked up from germline, CDR1 is SEHNR and CDR2 is FQNEAQ (reference sequence). The CDR3 coding sequence is TGTGCCAGCAGCTTCGATGCGGGAGCGCAGTACTTC. This sequence encodes CASSFDAGAQYF.

The chain recombines TRBV19 with TRBJ2-3; 15 bases map to TRBD2. This CDR3 region has 17 residues. Germline lookup yields CDR1 LNHDA and CDR2 SQIVND (reference sequence). The V segment lost 5 bases and the J segment 0 bases; nucleotides outside the gene matches: 3. The CDR3 sequence is CASSGLAGGGSTDTQYF. DNA for the CDR3: TGTGCCAGTAGTGGACTAGCGGGGGGGGGAAGCACAGATACGCAGTATTTT.